This TCR beta chain was sequenced during a study of CD8+ T cells in alopecia areata. Study details: The study gave treated patients oral tofacitinib at 5 to 10 mg twice daily. Treated patients were scored for severity by percent of scalp affected.

Following extraction, RNA underwent reverse transcription to cDNA, which served as the sequencing template. Profiled with immunoSEQ multiplex PCR; TCRdb holds only in-frame clones, not every one. The sample includes 250,000 to 300,000 clones, 58% of them seen just once. The study's findings and limits: Treatment with tofacitinib significantly lowered scalp clonality and reduced expanded CD8+ clones among the top 100. Unlike in mice, where it was clearer, TCR sharing across patients was less clear, possibly HLA-related.

Concerning this clone: Its cognate antigen is unknown.

Treatment: oral pan-JAK inhibitor, 5-10 mg twice daily. Trimming left V 0 bases short and J 1 base short, with 15 bases between. Germline V lookup: CDR1 SGHRS, CDR2 YFSETQ. The CDR3 contains 17 residues. The chain recombines TRBV5-1 with TRBJ2-3; D gene ambiguous. This specimen was CD4+ T cells sorted from blood, taken at week 24, from a patient treated with tofacitinib. This receptor was identified in a human donor with alopecia areata. The CDR3 DNA sequence: TGCGCCAGCAGCTTGGAGAATACGGGTTCGGGCACAGATACGCAGTATTTT. Amino acid sequence: CASSLENTGSGTDTQYF.